This TCR beta chain is drawn from a study of cytomegalovirus exposure and HLA in healthy donors (dated by TCRdb to between 2016 and 2019). Turning to the overall study: An earlier analysis of some 500 of the donors reported roughly 300 Gb of sequence data and 100 million to 140 million unique TCR beta sequences from about 200 million T cells. Along with the roughly 610-subject first cohort, a separate validation cohort of some 130 different subjects was used. Among roughly 400 genotyped donors of the cohort, an average of around 240,000 unique TCR beta nucleotide sequences was sequenced per donor, of which approximately 19% were non-productive. In an earlier analysis of several hundred of the donors, high-throughput TCR beta sequencing was used to judge whether each TCR beta V gene segment behaved as functional or pseudogenic. Typing coverage differed by locus: A, B, C, DRB1 and DQB1 were typed in roughly 620-630 donors, DQA1 in roughly 510, DPA1 in some 570, and DPB1 in just under 480. Because of strong linkage in the cohort, 4 to 6 DR-DQ haplotypes were treated as single units for association and clustering. A later genetic analysis used genome-wide SNP genotypes for 398 of the 666 donors, treating that subset as a discovery cohort. An early release covering roughly 600 HLA-typed donors comprised about 320 gigabases of sequencing data and around 80 million unique TCR sequences. The T cell repertoires of 666 subjects were profiled by immunosequencing and related to cytomegalovirus serostatus. Donor age, sex, ethnicity and CMV serostatus were collected together with the repertoire data. The later analysis used no new phenotypic data to find candidate immune exposures, relying instead on TCR beta sequences and their occurrence across donors. High-throughput TCR immunosequencing, statistical association of individual TCRs with disease status, and machine learning were combined to predict cytomegalovirus infection status. Among the roughly 430 genotyped donors, around 81% belonged to the genetic ancestry cluster associated with self-reported Caucasian donors. Class I and class II HLA loci were covered by the typing at four-digit resolution. Every repertoire in the discovery cohort had been generated on one and the same sequencing platform. In a later analysis, previously published TCR beta repertoires from hundreds of donors were re-analyzed and high-resolution HLA genotyping was added so that TCR occurrence patterns could be studied. The aim of the study was to test whether cataloging public T cell receptors could identify signatures of past pathogen exposure. General findings and caveats noted by the study authors: In a later analysis, most CMV-associated TCR beta chains were found to appear HLA-restricted, with HLA associations seemingly driven largely by CMV exposure. The authors suggested that the approach could potentially be generalized to other disease states and immunological phenotypes. This cohort had only TCR beta chains sequenced, and the lack of alpha or paired-chain data limited which features could be detected. In a later analysis, HLA-associated TCR beta chains were found to be more clonally expanded and to have lower generation probabilities than equally common non-associated chains. While some public TCRs were present in many individuals, most TCR sequences turned up only very rarely across donors. A later analysis reported that several top co-occurrence clusters appeared linked to parvovirus B19, influenza, CMV and Epstein-Barr virus. In a later genetic analysis, a missense DCLRE1C variant was associated with V-gene and J-gene trimming of TCR beta chains, and the association was replicated in an independent cohort. The only immune exposure information available for the cohort was CMV serostatus. A few of the identified cytomegalovirus-associated TCR beta chains were confirmed in vitro to be specific for cytomegalovirus antigens. A cluster of highly shared sequence variants was judged likely to represent a technical artifact of the sequencing pipeline. At a false discovery rate of 0.05, a later analysis linked under 20,000 TCR beta sequences to specific HLA alleles. The study listed 150 to 200 TCR beta chains as associated with cytomegalovirus. According to a later genetic analysis, donors in an Asian-associated ancestry cluster had fewer N-insertions in productive TCRs than the approximately 670-donor mean. Strong co-occurrence of HLA alleles, especially DR and DQ, made assigning TCR associations to individual alleles difficult. Because counts were too low, roughly 18 rarely observed V segments, including chromosome 9 orphons, were left out of the earlier analysis of 500 to 650 of the donors. The presence/absence analyses assumed that sequencing depth was roughly uniform across donors, and that assumption may not be true. Correlated functional status among segregating V segments might be attributable to linkage disequilibrium, but an unknown experimental factor could not be ruled out. In both the original and validation cohorts, the classifier was reported to diagnose cytomegalovirus status with high specificity and sensitivity. Some IMGT-functional V segments, including TRBV6-2 and TRBV6-3, could not be distinguished by the 87-base-pair reads and were therefore excluded. In an earlier analysis of 587 of the donors, most TCR beta V segments appeared in productive rearrangements about 87% or about 30% of the time, broadly matching IMGT annotations. In a later analysis, TCR association rates were found to vary across HLA loci, with the most associated TCRs seen for DRB1 alleles and the fewest for HLA-C alleles. A further reported finding was that TCR beta sequences accurately predicted the HLA-A and HLA-B alleles for most subjects in the first cohort. Because HLA typing was missing for some donors at each locus, association tests included only the typed subset.

The cohort was made up of 500 to 800 healthy bone marrow donors. All cohort members were sampled while nominally healthy, although unrecorded immune exposures were likely present. The donor was CMV seronegative and was included in the group of approximately 350 seronegative cohort members. Each donor provided a peripheral blood sample, and peripheral blood mononuclear cells were used for TCR beta sequencing. Genomic DNA was extracted from the blood cell samples with the Qiagen DNeasy Blood Extraction Kit. Germline trimming: 3 bases from V, 5 bases from J; junction bases outside gene matches: 16. The CDR1 and CDR2 encoded by the germline V gene are KGHSY and FQNENV. The CDR3, from cysteine to phenylalanine, totals 18 residues. CDR3 DNA is the only sequence kept; it has 54 bases, read in frame from the first base. This clone was detected only once. Its target antigen remains unknown. Base qualities were left out, and no much larger clone turns up one base away.

Libraries were made using the immunoSEQ multiplex PCR assay. For the multiplex PCR, a mixture combining 60 forward primers for TCR Vbeta segments and 13 reverse primers for TCR Jbeta segments was used. Amplification of the CDR3 region of rearranged TCR beta genes was performed with a multiplex PCR assay on genomic DNA. Amplified TCR beta libraries were sequenced as 87-base-pair reads on the Illumina HiSeq System. The paper's processing steps were these. A later analysis counted approximately 76 million unique TCR beta chains across the 700 or so repertoires, and roughly 11 million of these chains were shared by at least two donors. Raw reads were error-corrected and collapsed into unique sequences with a nearest-neighbor algorithm that merged closely related sequences to remove PCR and sequencing errors. V, D and J gene segments were assigned by aligning CDR3 sequences to IMGT reference sequences. For a sequence to be retained, a match of at least six nucleotides was required to both a V gene segment and a J gene segment. Rearrangements were called productive when the CDR3 lacked stop codons and stayed in frame with V and J; all others were non-productive. Following IMGT convention, CDR3 was defined as the stretch from the second conserved V-encoded cysteine up to the conserved J-encoded phenylalanine. The earlier analysis of a few hundred of the donors excluded any sequence lacking an unambiguous match to a single V gene segment. In an earlier analysis of some 590 of the donors, V segments were called functional above 56.7% productive rearrangements and were called segregating when the between-donor standard deviation exceeded 5%. A statistical classification framework was built to diagnose cytomegalovirus status from the catalog of TCR beta chain sequences. In a later analysis, V and J genes were assigned by comparing TCR nucleotide sequences against IMGT/GENE-DB human TR gene sequences. Using the TCRdist pipeline, a later analysis assigned CDR3 sequences along with most-parsimonious VDJ recombination scenarios. A later analysis defined each TCR beta chain by its CDR3 amino acid sequence plus V-gene family, and excluded reads lacking a unique V-gene family. As a way to deal with suspected cross-contamination and a sequencing artifact, a later analysis dropped 592 nucleotide sequences that were highly shared and had low generation probability. In a later analysis, a clonal expansion index was calculated for each public chain from normalized within-repertoire ranks of inferred template counts. Generation probabilities in a later analysis came from a VDJ recombination model fitted to out-of-frame rearrangements, and those results were checked against IGoR. In a later analysis, hypergeometric tests were used to score TCR-TCR, TCR-HLA and TCR-CMV co-occurrence, with a repertoire-size bias correction applied to TCR pairs. In a later analysis, false discovery rates were estimated by permuting HLA or CMV assignments 20 times. In a later analysis, co-occurring TCRs were grouped with DBSCAN, and TCRdist sequence similarity was added when clustering was performed within HLA-allele-positive subsets. For co-occurrence clustering, repertoires with fewer than 30,000 or more than 120,000 public chains were excluded, along with roughly 5 repertoires with anomalous nucleotide sharing. As stored in TCRdb, this immuneACCESS dataset retains in-frame rearrangements with V and J assigned. A fraction of the clones does not appear; measured against another copy, unresolved V genes explain less than half of the discrepancy, and the remainder lacks a known reason. Clone size and the V and J calls come from that table; the DNA yielded D and trimming. The sample includes 130,000 or so clones, with around 75% observed a single time. The ten largest account for under 3.5% of the sample.

The material sequenced was PBMCs. The chain couples TRBV16 to TRBJ1-5; 7 central nucleotides agree with TRBD1. This clonotype was sampled from a man aged 30-40 years in good health and CMV-seronegative. The nucleotide sequence is TGTGCCAGCAGCCATTACTACGACAGGGCGCCTACCGATCAGCCCCAGCATTTT. Its protein product is CASSHYYDRAPTDQPQHF.